This T cell receptor (beta chain) originates from a study of shared clonotypes between healthy human individuals. TCRdb's table, derived via immunoSEQ multiplex PCR, lists solely in-frame clones and lacks some. The sample includes roughly 680,000 clones, approximately 72% of them seen just once. This clone was observed a few times. CD4+ cells were split into CD45RA+ naive and CD45RA-negative memory subsets. Per germline, CDR1 MGHDK and CDR2 SYGVNS. The CDR3 contains 17 residues. V was clipped by 3 bases and J by 4 bases, with 21 bases between them. This clonotype originated in a woman in her 30s in good health. Sequencing was carried out using memory CD4+ T cells sorted from blood. Subset of the sample: CD45RA-negative fraction. The chain carries TRBV25-1 and TRBJ1-2; D is possibly TRBD1 (5 bases). The CDR3 loop reads CASSDPTPREGVYGYTF. CDR3 bases: TGTGCCAGCAGTGACCCGACTCCCAGGGAAGGGGTCTATGGCTACACCTTC.